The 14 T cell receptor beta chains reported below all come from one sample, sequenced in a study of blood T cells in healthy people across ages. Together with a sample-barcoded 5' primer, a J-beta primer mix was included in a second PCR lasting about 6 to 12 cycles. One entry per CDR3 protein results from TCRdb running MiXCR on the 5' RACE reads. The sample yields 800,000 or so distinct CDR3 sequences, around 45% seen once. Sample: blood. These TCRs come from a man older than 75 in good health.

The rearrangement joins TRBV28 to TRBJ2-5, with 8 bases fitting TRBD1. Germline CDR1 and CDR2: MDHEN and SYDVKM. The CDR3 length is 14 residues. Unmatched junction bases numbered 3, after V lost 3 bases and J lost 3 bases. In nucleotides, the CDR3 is TGTGCCAGCAGTTTCTCACAGGGGGAAGAGACCCAGTACTTC. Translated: CASSFSQGEETQYF. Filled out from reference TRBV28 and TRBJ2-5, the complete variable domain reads DVKVTQSSRYLVKRTGEKVFLECVQDMDHENMFWYRQDPGLGLRLIYFSYDVKMKEKGDIPEGYSVSREKKERFSLILESASTNQTSMYLCASSFSQGEETQYFGPGTRLLVL.

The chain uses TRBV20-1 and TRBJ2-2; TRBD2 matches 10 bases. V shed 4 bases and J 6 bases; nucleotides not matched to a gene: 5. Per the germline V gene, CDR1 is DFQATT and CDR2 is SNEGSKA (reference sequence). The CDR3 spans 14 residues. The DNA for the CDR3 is TGCAGTGCTAAACTAGCGGGAAGGGCCGGGGAGCTGTTTTTT. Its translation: CSAKLAGRAGELFF.

This CDR3 is CATSDFGKGGGPPTPYEQYF. The DNA for the CDR3 is TGTGCCACCAGTGATTTCGGCAAAGGTGGGGGGCCTCCAACCCCCTACGAGCAGTACTTC. The rearrangement uses TRBV24-1 and TRBJ2-7, with D perhaps being TRBD1 or TRBD2 (6 bases each). Germline lookup yields CDR1 KGHDR and CDR2 SFDVKD. This CDR3 is 20 amino acids long. Trimming took off 1 base at V and 2 bases at J, with 26 bases between the two ends.

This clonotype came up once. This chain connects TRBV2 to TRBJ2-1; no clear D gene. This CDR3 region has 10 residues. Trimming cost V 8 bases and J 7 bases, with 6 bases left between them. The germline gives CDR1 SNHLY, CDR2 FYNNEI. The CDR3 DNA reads TGTGCCAGCGCGACAAATGAGCAGTTCTTC. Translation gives CASATNEQFF. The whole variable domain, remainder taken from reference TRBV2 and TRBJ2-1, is EPEVTQTPSHQVTQMGQEVILRCVPISNHLYFYWYRQILGQKVEFLVSFYNNEISEKSEIFDDQFSVERPDGSNFTLKIRSTKLEDSAMYFCASATNEQFFGPGTRLTVL.

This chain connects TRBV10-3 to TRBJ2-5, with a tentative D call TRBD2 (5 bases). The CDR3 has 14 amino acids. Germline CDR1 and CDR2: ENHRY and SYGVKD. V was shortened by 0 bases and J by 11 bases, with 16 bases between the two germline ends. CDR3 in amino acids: CAISESRDSYKQYF. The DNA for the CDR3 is TGTGCCATCAGTGAGTCTCGGGATTCCTACAAGCAGTACTTC.

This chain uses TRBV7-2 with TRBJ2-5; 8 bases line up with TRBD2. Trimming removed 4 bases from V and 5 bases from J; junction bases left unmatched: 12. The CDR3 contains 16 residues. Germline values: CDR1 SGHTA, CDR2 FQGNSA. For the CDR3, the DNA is TGTGCCAGCAGCTCAAAAAGACGAGCGGGAGAGGAGACCCAGTACTTC. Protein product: CASSSKRRAGEETQYF.

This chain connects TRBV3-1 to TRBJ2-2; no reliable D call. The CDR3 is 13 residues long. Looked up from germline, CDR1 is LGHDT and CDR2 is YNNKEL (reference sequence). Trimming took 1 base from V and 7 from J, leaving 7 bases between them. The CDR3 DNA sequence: TGTGCCAGCAGCCAAGGATGGAACGGGGAGCTGTTTTTT. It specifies CASSQGWNGELFF.

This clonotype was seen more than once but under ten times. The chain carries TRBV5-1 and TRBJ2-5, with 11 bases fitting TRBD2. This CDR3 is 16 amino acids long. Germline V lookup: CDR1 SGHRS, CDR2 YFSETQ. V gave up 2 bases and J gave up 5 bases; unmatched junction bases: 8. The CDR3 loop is CASSFLLAGEGETQYF. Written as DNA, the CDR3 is TGCGCCAGCAGCTTCTTACTAGCGGGAGAAGGGGAGACCCAGTACTTC.

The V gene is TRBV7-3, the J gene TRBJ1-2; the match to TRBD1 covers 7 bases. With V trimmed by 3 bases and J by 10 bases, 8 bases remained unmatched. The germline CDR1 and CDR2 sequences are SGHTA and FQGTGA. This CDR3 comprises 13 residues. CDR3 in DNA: TGTGCCAGCAGCTTCTCCGGGACAGATGACTACACCTTC. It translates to CASSFSGTDDYTF.

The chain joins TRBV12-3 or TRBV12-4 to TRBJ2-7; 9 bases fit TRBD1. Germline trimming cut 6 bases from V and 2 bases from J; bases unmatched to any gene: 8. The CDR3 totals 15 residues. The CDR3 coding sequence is TGTGCCAGCAGCGCCCGGGACAGGGTAACCTACGAGCAGTACTTC. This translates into CASSARDRVTYEQYF.

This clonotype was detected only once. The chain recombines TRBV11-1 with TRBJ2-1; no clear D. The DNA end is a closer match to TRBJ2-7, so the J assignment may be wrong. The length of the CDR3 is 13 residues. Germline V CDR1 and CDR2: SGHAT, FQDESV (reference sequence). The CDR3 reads CASAVLSYNEQYF. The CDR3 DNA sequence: TGTGCCAGCGCAGTCCTCTCCTACAATGAGCAGTACTTC.

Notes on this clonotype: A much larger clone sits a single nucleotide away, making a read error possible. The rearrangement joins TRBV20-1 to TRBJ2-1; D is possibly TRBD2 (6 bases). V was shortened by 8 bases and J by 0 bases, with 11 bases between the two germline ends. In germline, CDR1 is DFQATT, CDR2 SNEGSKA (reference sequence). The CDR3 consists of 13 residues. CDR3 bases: TGCAGTTCCCGGGACTTCTCCTACAATGAGCAGTTCTTC. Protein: CSSRDFSYNEQFF.

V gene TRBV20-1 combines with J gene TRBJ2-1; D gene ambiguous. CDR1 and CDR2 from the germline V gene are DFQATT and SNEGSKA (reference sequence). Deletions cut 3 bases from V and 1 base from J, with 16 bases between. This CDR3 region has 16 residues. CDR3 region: CSASSQWQTSYNEQFF. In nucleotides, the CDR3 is TGCAGTGCTAGTTCTCAGTGGCAGACGTCCTACAATGAGCAGTTCTTC.

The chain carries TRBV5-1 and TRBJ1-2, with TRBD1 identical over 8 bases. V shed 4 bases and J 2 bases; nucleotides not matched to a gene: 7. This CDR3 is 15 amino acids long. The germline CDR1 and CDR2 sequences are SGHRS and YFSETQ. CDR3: CASSPSRTGNYGYTF. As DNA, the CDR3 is TGCGCCAGCAGCCCCAGCCGGACAGGGAACTATGGCTACACCTTC.